Presented here are 18 T cell receptor beta chains from one specimen sequenced in a study of T cell responses to AZD1222 COVID-19 vaccine. Assay: immunoSEQ multiplex PCR; the TCRdb copy retains only in-frame clones and omits some. The sample has 90,000 to 150,000 clones, around nine tenths seen once. Specimen: peripheral blood, collected on day 0 of AZD1222 vaccination. These receptors originate from an adult in good health.

This clone was detected only a few times. The chain couples TRBV2 to TRBJ2-2, with 9 positions matching TRBD1. Looked up from germline, CDR1 is SNHLY and CDR2 is FYNNEI. The CDR3 length is 15 residues. The junction had 6 bases not matched to a gene; V was cut back by 5 bases and J by 5 bases. CDR3 region: CASSRGQGRTGELFF. CDR3 coding DNA: TGTGCCAGCAGTCGGGGACAGGGACGAACCGGGGAGCTGTTTTTT. The full variable domain, in which reference TRBV2 and TRBJ2-2 provide the parts outside the CDR3, is EPEVTQTPSHQVTQMGQEVILRCVPISNHLYFYWYRQILGQKVEFLVSFYNNEISEKSEIFDDQFSVERPDGSNFTLKIRSTKLEDSAMYFCASSRGQGRTGELFFGEGSRLTVL.

This clone was seen once. The chain recombines TRBV2 with TRBJ2-7, with a weak D call TRBD2 (5 bases). Per the germline V gene, CDR1 is SNHLY and CDR2 is FYNNEI. Trimming took off 6 bases at V and 2 bases at J, with 11 bases between the two ends. CDR3 length equals 13 residues. The CDR3 loop reads CASRVGRAYEQYF. The CDR3 coding sequence is TGTGCCAGCAGGGTCGGGCGGGCCTACGAGCAGTACTTC.

This clone was seen just once. The rearrangement uses TRBV4-2 and TRBJ2-1; 7 bases fit TRBD2. The CDR3 is 12 residues long. Germline V gene sequence: CDR1 LGHNA, CDR2 YNFKEQ. The ends lost 1 base at V and 10 bases at J; junction bases unmatched: 1. DNA for the CDR3: TGTGCCAGCAGCCAAGTGGGAGGGGAGCAGTTCTTC. This encodes CASSQVGGEQFF.

V gene TRBV19 combines with J gene TRBJ1-5; TRBD1 matches at 12 bases. Per germline, CDR1 LNHDA and CDR2 SQIVND (reference sequence). There are 16 residues in the CDR3. V lost 4 bases to trimming and J lost 6 bases; unmatched junction nucleotides: 7. CDR3 residues: CASSKVGTGGSQPQHF. CDR3 coding DNA: TGTGCCAGTAGTAAGGTCGGGACAGGGGGCAGTCAGCCCCAGCATTTT.

This clone was seen just once. The chain uses TRBV12-3 or TRBV12-4 and TRBJ1-2; no firm D call. V was trimmed by 3 bases and J by 8 bases, leaving 13 bases between them. This CDR3 is 13 amino acids long. Here the CDR3 reads CASSLRAYSGYTF. Here the CDR3 DNA reads TGTGCCAGCAGTTTGAGGGCCTACAGCGGCTACACCTTC.

The rearrangement links TRBV7-9 to TRBJ2-7; no clear D gene. CDR3 length: 17 amino acids. CDR1 is SEHNR and CDR2 is FQNEAQ in the germline V gene (reference sequence). V was clipped by 2 bases and J by 4 bases, with 21 bases between them. The DNA of the CDR3 is TGTGCCAGCAGCTTAACCCTCTCCTTGCGGTCGGGTTACGAGCAGTACTTC. Amino acid sequence: CASSLTLSLRSGYEQYF.

The J gene is TRBJ2-1, the V gene TRBV7-3, with 8 bases aligning to TRBD2. Germline values: CDR1 SGHTA, CDR2 FQGTGA. CDR3 length: 18 amino acids. The J segment lost 1 base and the V segment lost 1 base, leaving 9 bases of the junction unmatched. The CDR3 protein is CASSLRWASGPSYNEQFF. For the CDR3, the DNA is TGTGCCAGCAGCTTAAGGTGGGCTAGCGGGCCATCCTACAATGAGCAGTTCTTC.

The J gene is TRBJ2-2, the V gene TRBV7-3; the match to TRBD1 covers 7 bases. V lost 2 bases, J lost 0 bases, and 3 bases stayed unmatched. Per the germline V gene, CDR1 is SGHTA and CDR2 is FQGTGA. The CDR3 has 16 amino acids. The CDR3 is CASSLVGTANTGELFF. The CDR3 nucleotides are TGTGCCAGCAGCTTAGTAGGGACAGCGAACACCGGGGAGCTGTTTTTT.

The chain uses TRBV28 and TRBJ1-2, with D unclear. The germline gives CDR1 MDHEN, CDR2 SYDVKM. The CDR3 spans 14 residues. The germline V and J ends were trimmed by 6 bases and 4 bases, with 15 bases remaining between them. CDR3: CASSLPTRPYGYTF. DNA of the CDR3: TGTGCCAGCAGCTTACCCACCCGGCCCTATGGCTACACCTTC.

The chain couples TRBV18 to TRBJ2-1, with 11 bases lining up with TRBD2. This CDR3 spans 16 amino acids. The V segment lost 2 bases and the J segment 1 base; nucleotides outside the gene matches: 1. Germline V gene sequence: CDR1 KGHSH, CDR2 LQKENI. CDR3 in amino acids: CASSPTSGSSYNEQFF. The DNA of the CDR3 is TGTGCCAGCTCACCAACTAGCGGGAGTTCCTACAATGAGCAGTTCTTC.

The chain joins TRBV28 to TRBJ1-4; D may be TRBD1 (6 bases). This CDR3 has 15 residues. The V gene's germline CDR1 is MDHEN and CDR2 SYDVKM. V was cut by 3 bases and J by 8 bases, with 16 bases left in between. The DNA for the CDR3 is TGTGCCAGCAGTTTCCCCTCCCCCAGGGGCGAAAAACTGTTTTTT. Its protein product is CASSFPSPRGEKLFF. Looking up the rest from reference TRBV28 and TRBJ1-4 gives the full variable domain: DVKVTQSSRYLVKRTGEKVFLECVQDMDHENMFWYRQDPGLGLRLIYFSYDVKMKEKGDIPEGYSVSREKKERFSLILESASTNQTSMYLCASSFPSPRGEKLFFGSGTQLSVL.

This chain uses TRBV7-2 with TRBJ2-1, with 8 bases lining up with TRBD2. This CDR3 region has 15 residues. The V gene end was trimmed by 5 bases and the J gene end by 2 bases; junction bases not matched to a gene: 5. The germline CDR1 and CDR2 sequences are SGHTA and FQGNSA. The CDR3 here is CASSIGTRTYNEQFF. CDR3 in DNA: TGTGCCAGCAGCATAGGGACTAGAACCTACAATGAGCAGTTCTTC.

This chain links TRBV7-9 with TRBJ2-1; 9 nucleotides match TRBD1. V gave up 5 bases and J gave up 6 bases; unmatched junction bases: 5. Germline V gives CDR1 SEHNR, CDR2 FQNEAQ (reference sequence). CDR3 size: 14 residues. For the CDR3, the DNA is TGTGCCAGCAGCATCGGGACAGGGATCAATGAGCAGTTCTTC. Translation: CASSIGTGINEQFF.

This clone appeared a single time. The chain recombines TRBV28 with TRBJ1-1; D might be TRBD1 (6 bases). Deletions cut 2 bases from V and 5 bases from J, with 18 bases between. The CDR3 has 16 residues. CDR1 MDHEN and CDR2 SYDVKM come from the germline V gene. The CDR3 protein is CASSLVPTRGSTEAFF. The CDR3 region has the DNA TGTGCCAGCAGTTTAGTACCAACGAGGGGGAGTACTGAAGCTTTCTTT.

V gene TRBV19 combines with J gene TRBJ2-1; TRBD1 is a possible D gene (5 bases). Trimming pared 2 bases from V and 5 bases from J, leaving 13 bases between. CDR3 length: 15 amino acids. Looked up from germline, CDR1 is LNHDA and CDR2 is SQIVND (reference sequence). This chain's CDR3 is CASSIRTLPDNEQFF. CDR3 nucleotide sequence: TGTGCCAGTAGTATAAGGACACTCCCGGACAATGAGCAGTTCTTC.

The chain carries TRBV7-8 and TRBJ2-7; TRBD1 or TRBD2 may be the D gene (6 bases each). Germline CDR1 is SGHVS and CDR2 is FQNEAQ. Trimming pared 5 bases from V and 7 bases from J, leaving 21 bases between. The CDR3 spans 15 residues. The CDR3 is CASSLSGVGGAEQYF. The CDR3 DNA follows: TGTGCCAGCAGCCTATCCGGGGTGGGGGGCGCGGAGCAGTACTTC. The full variable domain, with the rest looked up from reference TRBV7-8 and TRBJ2-7, is GAGVSQSPRYKVAKRGQDVALRCDPISGHVSLFWYQQALGQGPEFLTYFQNEAQLDKSGLPSDRFFAERPEGSVSTLKIQRTQQEDSAVYLCASSLSGVGGAEQYFGPGTRLTVT.

This chain links TRBV7-2 with TRBJ1-2; D unclear. CDR1 is SGHTA, CDR2 FQGNSA, per germline. This CDR3 spans 14 amino acids. The germline V and J ends were trimmed by 2 bases and 8 bases, with 15 bases remaining between them. The CDR3 DNA sequence: TGTGCCAGCAGCTTACCTCAGGACCGCCAAGGCTACACCTTC. It translates to CASSLPQDRQGYTF. The entire variable domain, with the rest obtained from reference TRBV7-2 and TRBJ1-2, is as follows: GAGVSQSPSNKVTEKGKDVELRCDPISGHTALYWYRQSLGQGLEFLIYFQGNSAPDKSGLPSDRFSAERTGGSVSTLTIQRTQQEDSAVYLCASSLPQDRQGYTFGSGTRLTVV.

This chain connects TRBV29-1 to TRBJ2-2; no clear D. CDR1 and CDR2 from the germline V gene are SQVTM and ANQGSEA. Trimming pared 4 bases from V and 2 bases from J, leaving 5 bases between. The CDR3 has 12 amino acids. CDR3 sequence reads: CSVGRNTGELFF. CDR3 in DNA: TGCAGCGTTGGACGTAACACCGGGGAGCTGTTTTTT.